This note documents a single T cell receptor beta chain sequence. Data came from immunoSEQ multiplex PCR; TCRdb stores just in-frame clones and leaves some out. Altogether fewer than 200,000 clones are present, roughly 79% being singletons, with the ten largest covering 11%. The data derive from a study of blood T cell repertoires in COVID-19. Per germline, CDR1 SNHLY and CDR2 FYNNEI. The CDR3 extends over 14 amino acids. Trimming shortened V by 3 bases and J by 2 bases, and 11 bases separated the two germline ends. J is TRBJ2-7 and V is TRBV2; D might be TRBD2 (6 bases). The sequence derives from a middle-aged woman with COVID-19, enrolled during active disease. The sequenced material came from peripheral blood. The CDR3 spells CASSDFAGTYEQYF. The CDR3 nucleotides are TGTGCCAGCAGTGACTTCGCGGGAACCTACGAGCAGTACTTC.